The 26 T cell receptor beta chains reported below all come from one sample, sequenced in a study of shared clonotypes between healthy human individuals. TCRdb's copy holds only in-frame clones and misses some; the assay was immunoSEQ multiplex PCR. Of around 430,000 clones listed, roughly three quarters are singletons. Sequenced input: PBMCs. The receptors come from a woman aged 40 to 50 in good health. Some clones in this sample may be carry-over from other donors' samples.

The chain employs TRBV7-9 and TRBJ2-1, with 9 nucleotides matching TRBD1. J was trimmed by 6 bases and V by 5 bases; bases with no gene match: 5. Germline CDR1 SEHNR, CDR2 FQNEAQ (reference sequence). The CDR3 is 14 amino acids. This CDR3 reads CASSIGTGSNEQFF. CDR3 DNA: TGTGCCAGCAGCATAGGGACAGGGAGCAATGAGCAGTTCTTC.

This clone was seen once. V usage is TRBV2 and J usage is TRBJ1-2; 12 bases map to TRBD1. The CDR3 runs to 16 residues. The germline V gene has CDR1 SNHLY and CDR2 FYNNEI. The ends lost 5 bases at V and 8 bases at J; junction bases unmatched: 12. Here the CDR3 DNA reads TGTGCCAGCAGTTTGGGGACAGGGGGCGCAGTAGGGGGCTACACCTTC. Residues: CASSLGTGGAVGGYTF.

V gene TRBV5-1 combines with J gene TRBJ1-6; the match to TRBD1 covers 9 bases. Trimming cost V 4 bases and J 9 bases; bases outside gene matches: 5. CDR3 length equals 14 residues. Germline values: CDR1 SGHRS, CDR2 YFSETQ. The CDR3 bases are TGCGCCAGCAGCCCGGGACAGGGAGGTTCACCCCTCCACTTT. Its translation is CASSPGQGGSPLHF.

The count of this clone is one. The chain joins TRBV7-2 to TRBJ2-5; TRBD1 agrees at 8 bases. The germline V gene encodes CDR1 SGHTA and CDR2 FQGNSA. Trimming cost V 7 bases and J 4 bases; bases outside gene matches: 11. The CDR3 sequence is 15 residues long. This CDR3 is CASTRQGARIETQYF. The CDR3 DNA sequence: TGTGCCAGCACTCGCCAGGGGGCGCGGATAGAGACCCAGTACTTC.

The chain employs TRBV6-6 and TRBJ2-7; D is perhaps TRBD2 (6 bases). Germline CDR1 reads MNHNY; CDR2 reads SVGAGI (reference sequence). The length of the CDR3 is 13 residues. With 8 bases removed from V and 10 bases from J, the gap between germline ends came to 21 bases. In DNA, the CDR3 is TGTGCCAGCGTCGAGGGCGTGGGAGGTGTACAGTACTTC. Its protein is CASVEGVGGVQYF.

This chain joins TRBV7-8 and TRBJ2-3; 11 positions agree with TRBD2. This CDR3 comprises 18 residues. V was clipped by 4 bases and J by 5 bases; unmatched bases: 14. Germline values: CDR1 SGHVS, CDR2 FQNEAQ. The CDR3 nucleotides read TGTGCCAGCAGCTCTGTTCTAGCGGGAGGAAAAGTAGGAGATACGCAGTATTTT. This encodes CASSSVLAGGKVGDTQYF.

The chain recombines TRBV27 with TRBJ2-1; 10 bases align to TRBD2. Germline loops: CDR1 MNHEY, CDR2 SMNVEV (reference sequence). The CDR3 consists of 13 residues. Losses at the gene ends were 8 bases for V and 6 bases for J; bases not matched to a gene: 4. This CDR3 is CASWASGSNEQFF. CDR3 nucleotides: TGTGCCAGCTGGGCTAGCGGGAGCAATGAGCAGTTCTTC.

A remark on this clone: An end of the junction differs from the germline gene, which may be a read error. The rearrangement joins TRBV4-2 to TRBJ1-1; 8 bases are a match to TRBD1. The germline gives CDR1 LGHNA, CDR2 YNFKEQ. The CDR3 is 16 residues long. This chain's CDR3 is CASSPWTGIADTEALF. In DNA form, the CDR3 reads TGTGCCAGCAGCCCGTGGACAGGGATTGCGGACACTGAAGCTTTATTT.

The table lists this clone with a count of one. The chain combines TRBV28 with TRBJ2-7; possibly TRBD1 for D (6 bases). Germline-derived CDR1 and CDR2 are MDHEN and SYDVKM. Trimming left V 2 bases short and J 5 bases short, with 13 bases between. This CDR3 spans 14 amino acids. The CDR3 spells CASSLRQGPDEQYF. CDR3 nucleotide sequence: TGTGCCAGCAGTTTAAGGCAGGGGCCCGACGAGCAGTACTTC.

This chain's CDR3 is CAISDGTNTGELFF. DNA of the CDR3: TGTGCCATCAGTGACGGTACGAACACCGGGGAGCTGTTTTTT. V and J are TRBV10-3 and TRBJ2-2, with D unresolved. The CDR3 contains 14 residues. CDR1 ENHRY and CDR2 SYGVKD come from the germline V gene. The V end lost 3 bases, the J end lost 0 bases, and 5 bases lay between the germline ends.

The table lists this clone with a few counts. The CDR3 sequence is CASSLEPAPYEQYF. The CDR3 nucleotides read TGCGCCAGCAGCTTGGAACCTGCTCCCTACGAGCAGTACTTC. This rearrangement joins TRBV5-1 to TRBJ2-7; no clear D. The V gene lost 0 bases and the J gene lost 2 bases, with 9 bases spanning the gap. The germline gives CDR1 SGHRS, CDR2 YFSETQ. The CDR3 spans 14 residues. Together with reference TRBV5-1 and TRBJ2-7, the CDR3 gives the full variable domain: KAGVTQTPRYLIKTRGQQVTLSCSPISGHRSVSWYQQTPGQGLQFLFEYFSETQRNKGNFPGRFSGRQFSNSRSEMNVSTLELGDSALYLCASSLEPAPYEQYFGPGTRLTVT.

This clone occurred a few times. CDR3 DNA sequence: TGTGCCAGCAGTGGGACAGGGGTTGGTCAGCCCCAGCATTTT. As protein: CASSGTGVGQPQHF. This chain uses TRBV2 with TRBJ1-5; TRBD1 matches at 9 bases. Trimming removed 4 bases from V and 6 bases from J; junction bases left unmatched: 4. CDR3 length: 14 residues. In germline, CDR1 is SNHLY, CDR2 FYNNEI.

The chain couples TRBV6-5 to TRBJ2-7; D ambiguous. Germline V gene sequence: CDR1 MNHEY, CDR2 SVGAGI. The CDR3 totals 11 residues. Trimming left V 4 bases short and J 4 bases short, with 5 bases between. As DNA, the CDR3 is TGTGCCAGCAGTTGGTTATACGAGCAGTACTTC. This encodes CASSWLYEQYF.

On this clone itself: Within the sample, other DNA sequences also encode this same CDR3. The gene calls are TRBV18 and TRBJ2-7; D gene ambiguous. In germline, CDR1 is KGHSH, CDR2 LQKENI. The CDR3 has 14 residues. Trimming stripped 2 bases from V and 2 bases from J, with 10 bases between. The CDR3 DNA sequence: TGTGCCAGCTCACCATCGACGGGTACCTACGAGCAGTACTTC. This sequence encodes CASSPSTGTYEQYF. Supplemented by reference TRBV18 and TRBJ2-7, the full variable domain reads NAGVMQNPRHLVRRRGQEARLRCSPMKGHSHVYWYRQLPEEGLKFMVYLQKENIIDESGMPKERFSAEFPKEGPSILRIQQVVRGDSAAYFCASSPSTGTYEQYFGPGTRLTVT.

V usage is TRBV19 and J usage is TRBJ1-1; tentative D call: TRBD1 (5 bases). Germline CDR1 is LNHDA and CDR2 is SQIVND (reference sequence). The V and J ends lost 3 bases and 4 bases respectively, with 12 bases between them. This CDR3 contains 14 residues. The CDR3 reads CASSIGGMSTEAFF. The CDR3 DNA sequence: TGTGCCAGTAGTATTGGGGGAATGAGCACTGAAGCTTTCTTT.

The V gene is TRBV4-2, the J gene TRBJ2-1; 11 bases fit TRBD2. Germline V CDR1 and CDR2: LGHNA, YNFKEQ. This CDR3 contains 15 residues. J gave up 10 bases and V 2 bases, and 7 bases lay outside the gene matches. This CDR3 is CASSQTASGRREQFF. The CDR3 DNA reads TGTGCCAGCAGCCAAACCGCTAGCGGGAGGAGGGAGCAGTTCTTC.

The chain is built from TRBV6-6 and TRBJ2-7; 9 bases match TRBD1. This CDR3 has 15 residues. The germline V gene encodes CDR1 MNHNY and CDR2 SVGAGI (reference sequence). Trimming took 8 bases from V and 1 from J; bases not matched to a gene: 9. CDR3 coding DNA: TGTGCCAGCGCCTACACCGGGACAGGGTCCTACGAGCAGTACTTC. Translated, it gives CASAYTGTGSYEQYF.

The rearrangement uses TRBV18 and TRBJ2-5, with TRBD1 matching over 11 bases. The V and J ends lost 3 bases and 5 bases, in that order; junction bases with no gene match: 8. The CDR3 covers 16 residues. Per germline, CDR1 KGHSH and CDR2 LQKENI. The CDR3 nucleotides read TGTGCCAGCTCACCGGGGACAGGGGGACCCTCGGAGACCCAGTACTTC. Translation: CASSPGTGGPSETQYF.

The rearrangement joins TRBV11-2 to TRBJ2-1; TRBD2 agrees at 8 bases. After removal of 1 base from V and 3 bases from J, the junction contained 5 bases not matched to a gene. Germline V gives CDR1 SGHAT, CDR2 FQNNGV. The CDR3 contains 16 residues. The CDR3 region is CASSLGISGGYNEQFF. The CDR3 nucleotides are TGTGCCAGCAGCTTAGGAATCAGCGGGGGCTACAATGAGCAGTTCTTC.

The chain's CDR3 is CASSALPGQGFRTYEQYF. The CDR3 DNA sequence: TGTGCCAGCAGCGCCCTTCCGGGACAGGGGTTCAGGACCTACGAGCAGTACTTC. The rearrangement uses TRBV2 and TRBJ2-7; 10 nucleotides align to TRBD1. The CDR3 length is 18 residues. The junction had 16 bases not matched to a gene; V was cut back by 6 bases and J by 2 bases. Germline loops: CDR1 SNHLY, CDR2 FYNNEI.

In DNA form, the CDR3 reads TGTGCCAGCAGCTTGCAGGGACAGGGTCGGATTGGAAATGAGCAGTTCTTC. Encoded protein: CASSLQGQGRIGNEQFF. This chain joins TRBV5-4 and TRBJ2-1, with TRBD1 matching 9 bases. The CDR3 extends over 17 amino acids. The germline V gene encodes CDR1 SGHNT and CDR2 YYREEE (reference sequence). Trimming removed 1 base from V and 7 bases from J; junction bases left unmatched: 12.

Comment on this clone: This specimen includes other DNA sequences encoding the same CDR3. This rearrangement joins TRBV11-1 to TRBJ2-3, with D possibly TRBD2 on 6 matching bases. V lost 5 bases and J 0 bases, leaving 12 bases between the germline ends. CDR3 length: 15 residues. Per germline, CDR1 SGHAT and CDR2 FQDESV (reference sequence). This chain's CDR3 is CASSVSGTSTDTQYF. The CDR3 DNA reads as TGTGCCAGCAGCGTTAGCGGAACTAGCACAGATACGCAGTATTTT.

This sequence joins TRBV1 and TRBJ1-1; the D call in the table, TRBD1, was not verified against the DNA. TRBV1 is a pseudogene segment. CDR3 length equals 18 residues. Here the CDR3 DNA reads TGCACCAGCAGCCAAGATCGCGGGACAGGAAACATGAACACTGAAGCTTTCTTT. Protein product: CTSSQDRGTGNMNTEAFF.

The CDR3 loop is CASRRTGDSNQPQHF. In DNA, the CDR3 is TGTGCCAGCAGAAGGACAGGGGATAGCAATCAGCCCCAGCATTTT. The chain combines TRBV6-5 with TRBJ1-5; 9 bases fit TRBD1. There are 15 residues in the CDR3. Unmatched junction bases numbered 3, after V lost 6 bases and J lost 0 bases. Per the germline V gene, CDR1 is MNHEY and CDR2 is SVGAGI.

The chain joins TRBV11-3 to TRBJ1-1, with D uncertain. The CDR3 spans 13 residues. Germline assignment: CDR1 SGHNT and CDR2 YENEEA. The ends were cut back, 1 base at V and 4 bases at J, with 7 bases in the middle. The CDR3 loop reads CASSLGTGTEAFF. CDR3 nucleotides: TGTGCCAGCAGCTTAGGAACTGGCACTGAAGCTTTCTTT.

The CDR3 sequence: CASSTTVNTEAFF. CDR3 DNA sequence: TGCGCCAGCAGCACCACAGTGAACACTGAAGCTTTCTTT. The chain joins TRBV5-1 to TRBJ1-1; D unresolved. The CDR3 spans 13 residues. The germline V gene has CDR1 SGHRS and CDR2 YFSETQ. Trimming took off 4 bases at V and 0 bases at J, with 7 bases between the two ends.